The entry below gives a single T cell receptor beta chain sequence along with its context. The CDR3 spans 13 residues. Germline CDR1 is LNHDA and CDR2 is SQIVND (reference sequence). The V end lost 3 bases, the J end lost 6 bases, and 11 bases lay between the germline ends. These data belong to a study of cytomegalovirus exposure and HLA in healthy donors. This PCR relied on a set of 60 Vbeta primers and 13 Jbeta primers. Generated by immunoSEQ multiplex PCR, the TCRdb table keeps only in-frame clones and is missing some. The table lists some 160,000 clones, 80% to 85% of them singletons. J is TRBJ1-1 and V is TRBV19; possible D gene TRBD1, 5 bases. The sequenced sample consisted of PBMCs. This TCR was sampled from a male donor in good health and CMV-seronegative. The DNA for the CDR3 is TGTGCCAGTAGTATTTGGGGAGGGGCTGAAGCTTTCTTT. Amino acids: CASSIWGGAEAFF.